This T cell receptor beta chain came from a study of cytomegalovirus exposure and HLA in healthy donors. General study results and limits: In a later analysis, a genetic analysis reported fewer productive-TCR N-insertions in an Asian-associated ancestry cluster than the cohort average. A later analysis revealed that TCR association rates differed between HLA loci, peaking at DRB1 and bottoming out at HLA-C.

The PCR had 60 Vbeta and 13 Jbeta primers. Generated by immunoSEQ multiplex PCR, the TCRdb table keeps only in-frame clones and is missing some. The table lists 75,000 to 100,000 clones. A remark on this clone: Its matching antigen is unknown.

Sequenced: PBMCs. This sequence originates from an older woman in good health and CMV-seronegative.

The CDR3 region is CASSLDGQQGGVEKLFF. CDR3 DNA sequence: TGTGCCAGCAGCTTAGATGGGCAGCAGGGTGGGGTTGAAAAACTGTTTTTT. The chain uses TRBV11-2 and TRBJ1-4, with a possible D match to TRBD1 (5 bases). This CDR3 region has 17 residues. Trimming removed 0 bases from V and 7 bases from J, with 18 bases in between. CDR1 and CDR2 from the germline V gene are SGHAT and FQNNGV.